The 6 T cell receptor beta chains given below trace back to one sample, sequenced in a study of Ad26.COV2.S vaccination and SARS-CoV-2 variants. Produced via immunoSEQ multiplex PCR; TCRdb's table is partial and in-frame only. The sample holds 200,000 to 300,000 clones, around 85% seen once. Specified treatment: some 19 received Ad26.COV2.S at low or high dose, single or two shots; roughly 5 received placebo; per-sample allocation not given. It was on day 63 after the first vaccine or placebo injection that samples were taken. Sequenced here: peripheral blood, sampled in a trial of Ad26.COV2.S vaccine versus placebo. These receptors were obtained from a person between 18 and 65 years old who received the Ad26.COV2.S COVID-19 vaccine or a placebo.

The rearrangement uses TRBV5-8 and TRBJ1-2; D may be TRBD1 (5 bases). Germline-derived CDR1 and CDR2 are SGHTS and YDEGEE. The V end was cut by 4 bases, the J end by 8 bases, with 18 bases between. This CDR3 spans 14 amino acids. The CDR3 nucleotides read TGTGCCAGCAGCCCCGGGACCGACTGGCGGGGCTACACCTTC. It is translated as CASSPGTDWRGYTF. Looking up the rest from reference TRBV5-8 and TRBJ1-2 gives the full variable domain: EAGVTQSPTHLIKTRGQQATLRCSPISGHTSVYWYQQALGLGLQFLLWYDEGEERNRGNFPPRFSGRQFPNYSSELNVNALELEDSALYLCASSPGTDWRGYTFGSGTRLTVV.

V gene TRBV27 combines with J gene TRBJ1-6, with D perhaps matching TRBD1 (6 bases). CDR3 size: 16 residues. Germline loops: CDR1 MNHEY, CDR2 SMNVEV (reference sequence). V dropped 8 bases and J dropped 15 bases, with 29 bases sitting between them. DNA of the CDR3: TGTGCCAGCTACCCGTCGGCAGGGGAGCTTCTTGGATTCCTCCACTTT. This codes for CASYPSAGELLGFLHF.

In its sample, this clone was seen a few times. The chain joins TRBV2 to TRBJ2-2; D uncertain. Germline CDR1 and CDR2: SNHLY and FYNNEI. V gave up 3 bases and J gave up 6 bases, with 14 bases separating them. This CDR3 has 15 amino acids. This chain's CDR3 is CASSELENNAGELFF. The DNA for the CDR3 is TGTGCCAGCAGTGAGCTGGAGAATAACGCCGGGGAGCTGTTTTTT.

The J gene is TRBJ2-7, the V gene TRBV4-3, with D unresolved. Germline assignment: CDR1 LGHNA and CDR2 YSLEER. V dropped 0 bases and J dropped 5 bases, with 14 bases sitting between them. CDR3 length: 15 residues. CDR3 in DNA: TGCGCCAGCAGCCAAGATAGGGCTCCCAGCGACGAGCAGTACTTC. This sequence encodes CASSQDRAPSDEQYF.

This clone has only one observation. This chain uses TRBV6-2 or TRBV6-3 with TRBJ2-2; D is unresolved. V was shortened by 2 bases and J by 6 bases, with 1 base between the two germline ends. Germline V gene data show CDR1 as MNHEY and CDR2 as SVGEGT. The CDR3 runs 11 residues. The CDR3 region is CASSYPGELFF. As DNA, the CDR3 is TGTGCCAGCAGTTACCCCGGGGAGCTGTTTTTT.

V gene TRBV27 combines with J gene TRBJ1-2; the D gene is possibly TRBD1 (6 bases). Germline CDR1 and CDR2: MNHEY and SMNVEV (reference sequence). Trimming stripped 2 bases from V and 8 bases from J, with 12 bases between. There are 13 residues in the CDR3. The CDR3 coding sequence is TGTGCCAGCAGTTTACATAGGGGGAGCGGCTACACCTTC. Its protein product is CASSLHRGSGYTF.